These 15 T cell receptor beta chains share one sample of origin, sequenced in a study of T-cell memory formation after mild COVID-19. MiXCR, applied by TCRdb to the 5' RACE reads, yields one record per CDR3 protein. The sample lists roughly 40,000 distinct CDR3 sequences; about 6.8% were seen once. Sequences were obtained from PBMCs or a T cell subset sorted from them (not recorded which). The origin of the receptors is an adult who had mild COVID-19 (a few samples of this study predate the infection). Cell type and time point are not known.

This clonotype was picked up a small number of times. The V and J genes are TRBV6-5 and TRBJ1-1; 7 nucleotides align to TRBD1. Trimming took 0 bases from V and 5 from J; bases not matched to a gene: 3. The germline V gene encodes CDR1 MNHEY and CDR2 SVGAGI. CDR3 length: 14 amino acids. The CDR3 loop is CASSYSPGGTEAFF. The CDR3 coding sequence is TGTGCCAGCAGTTACTCGCCAGGGGGGACTGAAGCTTTCTTT.

This clonotype was recorded at least ten times. The chain joins TRBV24-1 to TRBJ2-1, with 7 nucleotides matching TRBD2. Germline values: CDR1 KGHDR, CDR2 SFDVKD. V was clipped by 9 bases and J by 6 bases; unmatched bases: 7. This CDR3 is built from 13 residues. The CDR3 sequence is CATSTSVSNEQFF. CDR3 DNA: TGTGCCACCTCCACTAGCGTAAGCAATGAGCAGTTCTTC.

This clonotype showed up many times. This chain uses TRBV2 with TRBJ2-2, with 11 bases fitting TRBD2. V shed 6 bases and J 6 bases; nucleotides not matched to a gene: 6. The CDR3 sequence is 15 residues long. Per germline, CDR1 SNHLY and CDR2 FYNNEI. The CDR3 spells CASSTLAGESGELFF. The CDR3 DNA reads TGTGCCAGCAGCACACTAGCGGGAGAATCCGGGGAGCTGTTTTTT.

The genes are TRBV9 and TRBJ2-3; 10 positions agree with TRBD1. CDR3 length: 15 residues. Germline CDR1 is SGDLS and CDR2 is YYNGEE. V trimming: 3 bases; J trimming: 4 bases; junction bases outside the gene matches: 5. CDR3 sequence: CASSAWDRGPDTQYF. The CDR3 DNA reads TGTGCCAGCAGCGCATGGGACAGGGGCCCAGATACGCAGTATTTT. Filled out from reference TRBV9 and TRBJ2-3, the complete variable domain reads DSGVTQTPKHLITATGQRVTLRCSPRSGDLSVYWYQQSLDQGLQFLIQYYNGEERAKGNILERFSAQQFPDLHSELNLSSLELGDSALYFCASSAWDRGPDTQYFGPGTRLTVL.

The chain combines TRBV30 with TRBJ1-2; the D gene is possibly TRBD1 (5 bases). Germline V lookup: CDR1 GTSNPN, CDR2 SVGIG (reference sequence). V lost 5 bases, J lost 4 bases, and 8 bases lay in between. The length of the CDR3 is 11 residues. The CDR3: CAWGTGYGYTF. The CDR3 bases are TGTGCCTGGGGGACCGGCTATGGCTACACCTTC.

This clonotype was observed a handful of times. V usage is TRBV20-1 and J usage is TRBJ2-2, with TRBD1 as a possible D gene (6 bases). V shed 3 bases and J shed 7 bases, with 21 bases lying between them. Germline assignment: CDR1 DFQATT and CDR2 SNEGSKA (reference sequence). The CDR3 is 16 residues long. The CDR3 sequence: CSARGSGAGQNGELFF. The CDR3 nucleotides are TGCAGTGCTAGGGGTTCAGGGGCCGGGCAGAACGGGGAGCTGTTTTTT.

This clonotype was counted only a few times. The chain links TRBV7-9 to TRBJ1-5; no clear D gene. The CDR3 has 13 amino acids. Looked up from germline, CDR1 is SEHNR and CDR2 is FQNEAQ (reference sequence). Trimming removed 5 bases at V and 4 bases at J, with 9 bases between. CDR3 in DNA: TGTGCCAGCAGCCCCGGCAAGAATCAGCCCCAGCATTTT. Translated, it gives CASSPGKNQPQHF.

This clonotype was seen ten or more times. A junction boundary mismatches the germline segment, possibly from a read error. The CDR3, as DNA: TGTGCTAGCAGCTTGCAGGTGTCAGATACGCAGTATTTT. Translated: CASSLQVSDTQYF. This chain joins TRBV7-7 and TRBJ2-3; D uncertain. This CDR3 is 13 amino acids long. The germline CDR1 and CDR2 sequences are SSHAT and FNYEAQ (reference sequence).

This clonotype has a handful of counts. The rearrangement uses TRBV7-3 and TRBJ2-7; the D gene could be TRBD1 or TRBD2 (6 bases each). This CDR3 contains 13 residues. V lost 10 bases, J lost 3 bases, and 16 bases lay in between. Per germline, CDR1 SGHTA and CDR2 FQGTGA. This CDR3 reads CATSIKGGYEQYF. For the CDR3, the DNA is TGTGCCACCTCAATAAAGGGGGGCTACGAGCAGTACTTC.

This clonotype showed up many times. V and J are TRBV24-1 and TRBJ2-5; D is unresolved. The CDR3 is made up of 12 amino acids. V gave up 3 bases and J gave up 2 bases, with 3 bases separating them. Germline CDR1 is KGHDR and CDR2 is SFDVKD. CDR3 DNA: TGTGCCACCAGTGATACTCAAGAGACCCAGTACTTC. Translated, it gives CATSDTQETQYF.

The table lists this clonotype with a few counts. V is TRBV30 and J is TRBJ2-4; D is undetermined. The germline gives CDR1 GTSNPN, CDR2 SVGIG (reference sequence). The CDR3 spans 15 residues. Trimming left V 2 bases short and J 0 bases short, with 11 bases between. The CDR3 protein is CAWSSTVIAKNIQYF. CDR3 nucleotides: TGTGCCTGGAGTTCCACAGTGATAGCCAAAAACATTCAGTACTTC.

This clonotype was recorded many times. V and J are TRBV7-9 and TRBJ2-7; D not resolved. V lost 2 bases, J lost 3 bases, and 5 bases lay in between. Germline V gives CDR1 SEHNR, CDR2 FQNEAQ (reference sequence). CDR3 length equals 12 residues. CDR3 region: CASSLSGYEQYF. CDR3 bases: TGTGCCAGCAGCTTATCAGGCTACGAGCAGTACTTC.

This clonotype appeared a few times. The V gene is TRBV5-1, the J gene TRBJ2-7; 7 bases match TRBD1. The germline CDR1 and CDR2 sequences are SGHRS and YFSETQ. J lost 6 bases, V lost 0 bases, and 3 bases had no gene match. CDR3 length equals 13 residues. The DNA for the CDR3 is TGCGCCAGCAGCTTGGCACAGGGGTCCGAGCAGTACTTC. This gives the protein CASSLAQGSEQYF.

This clonotype was recorded many times. The rearrangement links TRBV5-6 to TRBJ2-5; TRBD2 agrees at 11 bases. In germline, CDR1 is SGHDT, CDR2 YYEEEE. CDR3 length: 15 amino acids. The junction had 5 bases not matched to a gene; V was cut back by 4 bases and J by 3 bases. CDR3 nucleotides: TGTGCCAGCAGCGCCATGACTAGCGGGAAAGAGACCCAGTACTTC. It yields the protein CASSAMTSGKETQYF.

This clonotype was recorded many times. This chain links TRBV29-1 with TRBJ2-2, with TRBD2 matching 11 bases. The germline CDR1 and CDR2 sequences are SQVTM and ANQGSEA. This CDR3 region has 13 residues. Trimming removed 6 bases from V and 6 bases from J; junction bases left unmatched: 3. CDR3 region: CSVTSGSSGELFF. The CDR3 DNA reads as TGCAGCGTCACTAGCGGGAGTTCCGGGGAGCTGTTTTTT.